This passage covers 22 T cell receptor beta chains from one sample sequenced in a study of T cells in Graves' hyperthyroidism and ophthalmopathy. From RNA transcripts, TCR beta CDR3 regions were amplified. Using the HTBI primer set, a first-round RT-PCR was run on the TCR CDR3. One entry per CDR3 protein, called by TCRdb with MiXCR from the multiplex PCR reads. Found here are about 550,000 distinct CDR3 sequences, around 21% of them singletons; the top ten hold 26%. Sequences were obtained from blood. Source of these receptors: a man aged 18 to 29 with Graves' hyperthyroidism.

Only a few counts were recorded for this clonotype. The chain joins TRBV6-5 to TRBJ1-5; perhaps TRBD1 as D (5 bases). Looked up from germline, CDR1 is MNHEY and CDR2 is SVGAGI. This CDR3 comprises 12 residues. V gave up 4 bases and J gave up 9 bases, with 10 bases separating them. The CDR3 loop reads CASSSGGGPQHF. The CDR3 DNA reads TGTGCCAGCAGTTCCGGCGGGGGGCCCCAGCATTTT.

This clonotype was observed at least ten times. The chain links TRBV5-1 to TRBJ2-7; the D gene is possibly TRBD1 (5 bases). There are 13 residues in the CDR3. Trimming removed 0 bases at V and 4 bases at J, with 8 bases between. The germline gives CDR1 SGHRS, CDR2 YFSETQ. The CDR3 nucleotides read TGCGCCAGCAGCTTGGAGACAGAGTACGAGCAGTACTTC. Translation: CASSLETEYEQYF.

This clonotype was seen repeatedly, ten times or more. The V gene is TRBV20-1, the J gene TRBJ2-7; TRBD1 matches 8 bases. Germline V CDR1 and CDR2: DFQATT, SNEGSKA (reference sequence). The CDR3 totals 13 residues. V trimming: 7 bases; J trimming: 3 bases; junction bases outside the gene matches: 8. CDR3: CSVPGQDRYEQYF. Here the CDR3 DNA reads TGCAGTGTCCCGGGACAGGACCGCTACGAGCAGTACTTC.

The chain couples TRBV4-1 to TRBJ2-7; possibly TRBD2 for D (5 bases). The V end was cut by 0 bases, the J end by 0 bases, with 12 bases between. In germline, CDR1 is MGHRA, CDR2 YSYEKL. The CDR3 spans 16 residues. The CDR3 coding sequence is TGCGCCAGCAGCCAAGATCCACGGGATAGCTCCTACGAGCAGTACTTC. Encoded protein: CASSQDPRDSSYEQYF.

This sequence joins TRBV11-3 and TRBJ1-6; 9 bases are a match to TRBD1. The CDR3 contains 15 residues. The V segment lost 5 bases and the J segment 6 bases; nucleotides outside the gene matches: 5. Germline V gene lookup returns CDR1 SGHNT and CDR2 YENEEA. The DNA for the CDR3 is TGTGCCAGCAGCACCGGGACAGGGATTAATTCACCCCTCCACTTT. Protein: CASSTGTGINSPLHF.

This clonotype was seen only a few times. The J gene is TRBJ2-5, the V gene TRBV12-3 or TRBV12-4; weak D call: TRBD2 (5 bases). The V and J ends lost 6 bases and 4 bases respectively, with 24 bases between them. This CDR3 is built from 17 residues. CDR3: CASSPGSNGVGRETQYF. CDR3 bases: TGTGCCAGCAGCCCGGGCTCTAACGGGGTAGGGCGAGAGACCCAGTACTTC.

This clonotype was recorded at least ten times. The chain is built from TRBV27 and TRBJ2-5, with a possible D match to TRBD2 (5 bases). Trimming removed 5 bases at V and 6 bases at J, with 16 bases between. The CDR3 length is 14 residues. CDR1 and CDR2 (germline): MNHEY, SMNVEV (reference sequence). The CDR3 bases are TGTGCCAGCAGTCTAAAGGGAAGAGGGAAGACCCAGTACTTC. Amino acids: CASSLKGRGKTQYF.

This clonotype was seen many times. The J gene is TRBJ1-5, the V gene TRBV5-1; D uncertain. The CDR3 runs 13 residues. The germline gives CDR1 SGHRS, CDR2 YFSETQ. V lost 4 bases to trimming and J lost 5 bases, with 10 bases between them. The CDR3 DNA follows: TGCGCCAGCAGCCGTCGTGGGGATCAGCCCCAGCATTTT. This encodes CASSRRGDQPQHF.

This clonotype was observed a handful of times. The V call is TRBV20-1, the J call TRBJ1-5; D not resolved. Germline CDR1 reads DFQATT; CDR2 reads SNEGSKA (reference sequence). The CDR3 is 13 residues long. V was pared by 0 bases and J by 10 bases, with 13 bases between. CDR3 coding DNA: TGCAGTGCTAGAGATATTACCCGGGAACCCCAGCATTTT. Translating it yields CSARDITREPQHF.

The rearrangement links TRBV28 to TRBJ2-7; D is possibly TRBD2 (5 bases). Germline V lookup: CDR1 MDHEN, CDR2 SYDVKM. With 9 bases removed from V and 0 bases from J, the gap between germline ends came to 12 bases. The CDR3 consists of 13 residues. The CDR3 DNA is TGTGCCAGTCAAGTGGACTTCTCCTACGAGCAGTACTTC. Protein sequence: CASQVDFSYEQYF.

This clonotype came up many times. The chain couples TRBV7-2 to TRBJ1-5; D perhaps matches TRBD1 (5 bases). Germline V gene lookup returns CDR1 SGHTA and CDR2 FQGNSA. V was cut by 5 bases and J by 7 bases, with 15 bases left in between. This CDR3 is built from 14 residues. CDR3 residues: CASSKKGTGQPQHF. For the CDR3, the DNA is TGTGCCAGCAGCAAGAAGGGGACCGGGCAGCCCCAGCATTTT.

The rearrangement uses TRBV5-1 and TRBJ2-5; D remains ambiguous. Trimming removed 0 bases from V and 1 base from J, with 10 bases in between. This CDR3 has 15 amino acids. Germline V gives CDR1 SGHRS, CDR2 YFSETQ. The CDR3 spells CASSLDVGSQETQYF. Here the CDR3 DNA reads TGCGCCAGCAGCTTGGATGTTGGCAGCCAAGAGACCCAGTACTTC.

The rearrangement uses TRBV28 and TRBJ2-7; D remains unclear. The V gene lost 5 bases and the J gene lost 3 bases, with 11 bases spanning the gap. The CDR3 has 13 residues. Germline V CDR1 and CDR2: MDHEN, SYDVKM. The CDR3: CASSTIDIYEQYF. Written as DNA, the CDR3 is TGTGCCAGCAGTACGATCGACATCTACGAGCAGTACTTC. The entire variable domain, with the rest obtained from reference TRBV28 and TRBJ2-7, is as follows: DVKVTQSSRYLVKRTGEKVFLECVQDMDHENMFWYRQDPGLGLRLIYFSYDVKMKEKGDIPEGYSVSREKKERFSLILESASTNQTSMYLCASSTIDIYEQYFGPGTRLTVT.

The chain carries TRBV12-3 or TRBV12-4 and TRBJ1-5; TRBD1 might be the D (6 bases). CDR3 length equals 13 residues. V lost 8 bases and J lost 3, with 11 bases in between. CDR3 in amino acids: CASRGGPNQPQHF. CDR3 in DNA: TGTGCCAGCCGCGGGGGCCCCAATCAGCCCCAGCATTTT.

This clonotype was recorded many times. This chain joins TRBV12-3 or TRBV12-4 and TRBJ1-2, with a tentative D call TRBD1 (5 bases). CDR3 length: 14 residues. V was clipped by 4 bases and J by 4 bases, with 13 bases between them. CDR3 sequence: CASSSGGESYGYTF. The CDR3 bases are TGTGCCAGCAGTTCCGGAGGGGAGAGCTATGGCTACACCTTC.

This clonotype has just a few counts. The chain couples TRBV7-2 to TRBJ1-3; no firm D call. This CDR3 has 14 residues. The V gene lost 6 bases and the J gene lost 0 bases, with 9 bases spanning the gap. Germline V gene sequence: CDR1 SGHTA, CDR2 FQGNSA. The chain's CDR3 is CASRSDRSGNTIYF. CDR3 in DNA: TGTGCCAGCAGATCAGATCGCTCTGGAAACACCATATATTTT. The full variable domain, completed using reference TRBV7-2 and TRBJ1-3, is GAGVSQSPSNKVTEKGKDVELRCDPISGHTALYWYRQSLGQGLEFLIYFQGNSAPDKSGLPSDRFSAERTGGSVSTLTIQRTQQEDSAVYLCASRSDRSGNTIYFGEGSWLTVV.

This clonotype was seen at least ten times. The junction shows a germline mismatch at one end, possibly a read error. The CDR3 nucleotides are TGTGCCAGCAGTTTGGGGCAGGGTCTCTACGAGCAGTACTTC. This encodes CASSLGQGLYEQYF. This chain connects TRBV5-1 to TRBJ2-7; D is perhaps TRBD1 (5 bases). CDR1 and CDR2 from the germline V gene are SGHRS and YFSETQ. The CDR3 loop spans 14 amino acids.

This clonotype was detected many times. The V call is TRBV5-6, the J call TRBJ2-7; D uncertain. The CDR3 has 12 amino acids. The germline CDR1 and CDR2 sequences are SGHDT and YYEEEE. V dropped 8 bases and J dropped 1 base, with 10 bases sitting between them. The CDR3 DNA follows: TGTGCCAGTCAGGAGAATTCCTACGAGCAGTACTTC. This translates into CASQENSYEQYF.

This clonotype was detected a few times. The CDR3 nucleotides are TGCAGCGTGATGACAGGAGGTGTAACCGGGGAGCTGTTTTTT. It is translated as CSVMTGGVTGELFF. The rearrangement links TRBV29-1 to TRBJ2-2; D may be TRBD1 (6 bases). The V and J ends lost 6 bases and 5 bases respectively, with 16 bases between them. Germline CDR1 SQVTM, CDR2 ANQGSEA. This CDR3 is 14 amino acids long.

The sample holds many counts of this clonotype. The V gene is TRBV6-1, the J gene TRBJ2-5, with 11 bases lining up with TRBD2. CDR1 is MNHNS and CDR2 is SASEGT in the germline V gene. This CDR3 spans 14 amino acids. V shed 4 bases and J 5 bases; nucleotides not matched to a gene: 3. The CDR3 nucleotides read TGTGCCAGCAGTGTGACTAGCGGGGAGGAGACCCAGTACTTC. Translating it yields CASSVTSGEETQYF.

The rearrangement uses TRBV27 and TRBJ1-5; D is unresolved. The CDR3 runs to 15 residues. With 0 bases removed from V and 2 bases from J, the gap between germline ends came to 8 bases. Germline V gene data show CDR1 as MNHEY and CDR2 as SMNVEV (reference sequence). The CDR3 DNA sequence: TGTGCCAGCAGTTTATCAGGGTCAGGCAATCAGCCCCAGCATTTT. Amino acid sequence: CASSLSGSGNQPQHF.

J is TRBJ2-2 and V is TRBV4-1, with 12 bases that match TRBD2. Per germline, CDR1 MGHRA and CDR2 YSYEKL. Losses at the gene ends were 3 bases for V and 2 bases for J; bases not matched to a gene: 4. The CDR3 contains 17 residues. CDR3 sequence: CASSQRLAGANTGELFF. The CDR3 nucleotides read TGCGCCAGCAGCCAGAGACTAGCGGGGGCCAACACCGGGGAGCTGTTTTTT.